The clone carrying this T cell receptor (beta chain) occurred a few times. Its antigen is not identified. TCRdb called the RT-PCR reads again in MiXCR, with one record for every CDR3 protein. The repertoire holds about 570,000 distinct CDR3 sequences, approximately 10% seen once, with approximately 10% in the top ten. This entry belongs to a study of response to subunit inactivated influenza vaccine. The CDR3 contains 13 residues. The germline gives CDR1 PRHDT, CDR2 FYEKMQ (reference sequence). Trimming left V 5 bases short and J 3 bases short, with 8 bases between. Study conclusions and caveats: A suggestion made by the authors is that each seasonal influenza vaccination recruits few new T cells.

These data were likewise used in another study, on T cells expressing NK-cell markers. That study reports: What made the TCR beta cDNA was 5'RACE template switching with UMIs. Most of the eight sequenced donors were HCMV-seropositive; one was seronegative. Six or seven donors had dominant NKG2C+ clonotypes that comprised about 1.0-7.0% of their CD8+ T cells. Whether the expanded NKG2C+ T cell clones recognized HCMV remained unclear.

The specimen was PBMCs from blood, collected on the day of vaccination. The sequence was obtained from a man aged 50 or older who received an inactivated influenza vaccine. The chain carries TRBV13 and TRBJ2-1; no reliable D call. This CDR3 is CASSRINYNEQFF. The CDR3 nucleotides are TGTGCCAGCAGCCGAATAAACTACAATGAGCAGTTCTTC.